The 4 T cell receptor beta chains below all came from one sample that was sequenced in a study of cytomegalovirus exposure and HLA in healthy donors. With 60 Vbeta and 13 Jbeta primers, the PCR was carried out. Method: immunoSEQ multiplex PCR; TCRdb's copy keeps in-frame clones and lacks some. The repertoire holds 200,000 or so clones, around 73% seen once, with roughly 3% in the top ten. Material for sequencing was PBMCs. The origin of the receptors is a woman in her 30s in good health and CMV-seronegative.

V gene TRBV18 combines with J gene TRBJ1-1, with a possible D match to TRBD1 (6 bases). CDR1 and CDR2 from the germline V gene are KGHSH and LQKENI. CDR3 length: 14 amino acids. The V gene lost 3 bases and the J gene lost 1 base, with 9 bases spanning the gap. The CDR3 bases are TGTGCCAGCTCACCGCAGGGGACGAACACTGAAGCTTTCTTT. Amino acids: CASSPQGTNTEAFF.

The V and J genes are TRBV5-1 and TRBJ2-1, with 7 nucleotides matching TRBD2. The CDR3 runs 15 residues. Per germline, CDR1 SGHRS and CDR2 YFSETQ. V lost 6 bases and J lost 1; bases outside the gene matches: 7. The CDR3, as DNA: TGCGCCAGCACAATAAGTAGCGGGTCCTACAATGAGCAGTTCTTC. Protein: CASTISSGSYNEQFF.

The chain links TRBV5-1 to TRBJ2-7, with TRBD2 matching 9 bases. The CDR3 covers 13 residues. Germline CDR1 reads SGHRS; CDR2 reads YFSETQ. V trimming: 5 bases; J trimming: 2 bases; junction bases outside the gene matches: 2. For the CDR3, the DNA is TGCGCCAGCAGTGTAGCGGGAGCCTACGAGCAGTACTTC. It specifies CASSVAGAYEQYF.

This chain joins TRBV7-9 and TRBJ2-7; TRBD2 might be the D (5 bases). CDR3 size: 14 residues. V was cut by 2 bases and J by 7 bases, with 15 bases left in between. Germline CDR1 reads SEHNR; CDR2 reads FQNEAQ (reference sequence). CDR3 in DNA: TGTGCCAGCAGCTTAAATCCGGGCACGGGGGAGCAGTACTTC. As protein: CASSLNPGTGEQYF.